Below, one T cell receptor beta chain is given with its context. Researchers divided each subset's genomic DNA evenly across several immunoSEQ plates. PCR replicates from unsorted PBMC used approximately 290 ng DNA, and this amount was tens of thousands of T cell genomes. Measured with immunoSEQ multiplex PCR; TCRdb has only the in-frame clones, and not every one. The sample contains hundreds of thousands of clones, 70% to 80% of which appear only once. These data come from a study of shared clonotypes between healthy human individuals. The CDR3 totals 15 residues. V was cut by 6 bases and J by 4 bases, with 18 bases left in between. Per the germline V gene, CDR1 is MDHEN and CDR2 is SYDVKM.

The receptor's source is a woman aged 40 to 50 in good health. Some clones in this sample may be carry-over from other donors' samples. V and J are TRBV28 and TRBJ1-2; no clear D. The sequencing input was PBMCs. CDR3 DNA sequence: TGTGCCAGCAGCCCCCCGAGGGAGGGAACCTATGGCTACACCTTC. Encoded protein: CASSPPREGTYGYTF.